This passage covers 7 T cell receptor beta chains from one sample sequenced in a study of T cells in Graves' hyperthyroidism and ophthalmopathy. Regions amplified from RNA transcripts were the TCR beta CDR3 regions. The study used the HTBI primer set for a first-round RT-PCR of the TCR CDR3. TCRdb passed the multiplex PCR reads through MiXCR, listing each CDR3 protein once. This repertoire shows some 350,000 distinct CDR3 sequences, approximately 14% found once; its top ten account for about 37%. Sequencing input: blood. The receptor source for this set is a woman in her thirties or forties with Graves' ophthalmopathy.

This clonotype was recorded at least ten times. The J gene is TRBJ2-5, the V gene TRBV20-1, with 9 bases identical to TRBD1. CDR3 size: 13 residues. The trim removed 3 bases at V and 9 bases at J, leaving 8 bases unmatched. In germline, CDR1 is DFQATT, CDR2 SNEGSKA (reference sequence). The CDR3 is CSASGGQGSAQYF. CDR3 in DNA: TGCAGTGCTAGCGGGGGACAGGGTTCGGCCCAGTACTTC.

Ten or more counts support this clonotype. This chain joins TRBV27 and TRBJ1-5; possibly TRBD1 for D (5 bases). Looked up from germline, CDR1 is MNHEY and CDR2 is SMNVEV (reference sequence). The V and J ends lost 3 bases and 7 bases respectively, with 13 bases between them. CDR3 length: 14 residues. CDR3 residues: CASSLAGRGQPQHF. CDR3 sequence (DNA): TGTGCCAGCAGTTTGGCGGGTCGGGGGCAGCCCCAGCATTTT.

At least ten counts were recorded for this clonotype. The gene calls are TRBV10-3 and TRBJ2-7; D not resolved. The germline gives CDR1 ENHRY, CDR2 SYGVKD. CDR3 length equals 12 residues. The ends were cut back, 10 bases at V and 1 base at J, with 11 bases in the middle. The CDR3 nucleotides read TGTGCCACCACGGGTCAGTCCTACGAGCAGTACTTC. Its translation is CATTGQSYEQYF.

This clonotype has a count of ten or more. The rearrangement uses TRBV11-2 and TRBJ1-1; D unresolved. The CDR3 extends over 15 amino acids. V was cut by 1 base and J by 8 bases, with 17 bases left in between. The germline gives CDR1 SGHAT, CDR2 FQNNGV. DNA for the CDR3: TGTGCCAGCAGCTTAGTAAGCGCAGTGGGCGGCGAAGCTTTCTTT. This translates into CASSLVSAVGGEAFF.

This clonotype appeared many times. V is TRBV4-1 and J is TRBJ2-7; TRBD2 matches at 12 bases. The CDR3 extends over 15 amino acids. The V gene's germline CDR1 is MGHRA and CDR2 YSYEKL. The V segment lost 1 base and the J segment 2 bases; nucleotides outside the gene matches: 0. CDR3 bases: TGCGCCAGCAGCCAAGGACTAGCGGGAGCCTACGAGCAGTACTTC. Protein product: CASSQGLAGAYEQYF.

The table lists this clonotype with many counts. V usage is TRBV25-1 and J usage is TRBJ1-2, with D maybe TRBD1 (5 bases). This CDR3 comprises 16 residues. Trimming removed 5 bases at V and 0 bases at J, with 16 bases between. The germline V gene has CDR1 MGHDK and CDR2 SYGVNS. The CDR3 reads CASSNGGIGSNYGYTF. The CDR3 region has the DNA TGTGCCAGCAGTAATGGGGGGATAGGCTCTAACTATGGCTACACCTTC.

This clonotype has a count of ten or more. In nucleotides, the CDR3 is TGTGCCAGCTCCGGAAGTGGACTAGCGGGAGTGGGAGAGCAGTACTTC. It specifies CASSGSGLAGVGEQYF. The V gene is TRBV6-1, the J gene TRBJ2-7; 13 bases align to TRBD2. There are 16 residues in the CDR3. The V segment lost 8 bases and the J segment 7 bases; nucleotides outside the gene matches: 14. Germline loops: CDR1 MNHNS, CDR2 SASEGT.